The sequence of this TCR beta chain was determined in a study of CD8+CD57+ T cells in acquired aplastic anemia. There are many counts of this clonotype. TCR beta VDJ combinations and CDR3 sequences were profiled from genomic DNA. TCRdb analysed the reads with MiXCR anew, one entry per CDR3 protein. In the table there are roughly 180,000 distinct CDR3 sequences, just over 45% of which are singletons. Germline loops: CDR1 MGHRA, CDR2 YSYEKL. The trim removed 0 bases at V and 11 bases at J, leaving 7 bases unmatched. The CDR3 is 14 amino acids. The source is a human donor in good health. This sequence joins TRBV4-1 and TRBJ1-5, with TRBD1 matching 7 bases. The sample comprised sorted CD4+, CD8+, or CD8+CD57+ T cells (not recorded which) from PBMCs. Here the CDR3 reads CASSQETGSWSQHF. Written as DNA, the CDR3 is TGCGCCAGCAGCCAAGAGACAGGGAGTTGGTCCCAGCATTTT.